What follows describes a single T cell receptor beta chain. Its target is not known. This specimen belongs to a study of a mutant IDH1 vaccine in newly diagnosed glioma. Germline V gene data show CDR1 as SNHLY and CDR2 as FYNNEI. The ends were cut back, 5 bases at V and 7 bases at J, with 15 bases in the middle. This CDR3 is 14 amino acids long. Some clones are missing from TCRdb's copy, which holds only in-frame ones; the method was immunoSEQ multiplex PCR. The sample has some 27,000 clones, roughly four fifths seen once. Time point given: week 23, last vaccination. Every single dose of the vaccine, 300 ug of mutant IDH1 20-mer peptide, came with topical imiquimod.

The specimen comprised PBMCs, sampled from a glioma patient whose treatment included an IDH1 peptide vaccine. The source is a woman aged 30 to 39 with glioma. This rearrangement joins TRBV2 to TRBJ2-1; D possibly matches TRBD1 or TRBD2 (6 bases each). The CDR3 region is CASSTGWRGNEQFF. The DNA of the CDR3 is TGTGCCAGCAGTACAGGGTGGAGGGGGAATGAGCAGTTCTTC. The full variable domain, with the rest looked up from reference TRBV2 and TRBJ2-1, is EPEVTQTPSHQVTQMGQEVILRCVPISNHLYFYWYRQILGQKVEFLVSFYNNEISEKSEIFDDQFSVERPDGSNFTLKIRSTKLEDSAMYFCASSTGWRGNEQFFGPGTRLTVL.